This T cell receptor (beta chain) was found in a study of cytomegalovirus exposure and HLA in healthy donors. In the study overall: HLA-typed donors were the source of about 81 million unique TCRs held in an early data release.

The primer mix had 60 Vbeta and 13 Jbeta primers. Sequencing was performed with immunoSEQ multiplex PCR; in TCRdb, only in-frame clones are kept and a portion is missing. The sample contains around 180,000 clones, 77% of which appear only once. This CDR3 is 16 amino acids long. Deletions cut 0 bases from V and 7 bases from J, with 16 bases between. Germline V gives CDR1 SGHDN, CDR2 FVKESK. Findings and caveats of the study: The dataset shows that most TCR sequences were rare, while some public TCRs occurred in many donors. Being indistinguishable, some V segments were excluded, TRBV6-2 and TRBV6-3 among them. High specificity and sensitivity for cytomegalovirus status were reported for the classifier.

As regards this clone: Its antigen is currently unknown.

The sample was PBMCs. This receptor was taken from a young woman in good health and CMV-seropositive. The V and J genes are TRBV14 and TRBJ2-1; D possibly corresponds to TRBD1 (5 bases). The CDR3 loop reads CASSQEASAKGNEQFF. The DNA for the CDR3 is TGTGCCAGCAGCCAAGAAGCAAGCGCTAAGGGGAATGAGCAGTTCTTC.